This T cell receptor beta chain was identified during a study of blood T cell repertoires in COVID-19. Profiling relied on immunoSEQ multiplex PCR, and the TCRdb table lists in-frame clones only, not all of them. The sample consists of 200,000 to 300,000 clones, around 86% of them appearing once. The germline CDR1 and CDR2 sequences are SGHVS and FQNEAQ. This CDR3 region has 19 residues. The V gene end was trimmed by 1 base and the J gene end by 3 bases; junction bases not matched to a gene: 10. This TCR was sampled from a woman aged 60-75 years with COVID-19, enrolled during active disease. Sample: peripheral blood. The chain is built from TRBV7-8 and TRBJ2-3, with 13 bases aligning to TRBD2. Written as DNA, the CDR3 is TGTGCCAGCAGCTTAGGACTAGCGGGAGGACGGAGGGGTACAGATACGCAGTATTTT. This translates into CASSLGLAGGRRGTDTQYF.